This TCR beta chain came from a study of T cell responses to AZD1222 COVID-19 vaccine. Study findings and constraints: Baseline seropositives among AZD1222 recipients totaled only six. CD4 TCRs associated with vaccination spanned spike, dominating at 160-218 and 743-854.

Points on this clone: Its target is not known.

Germline V gives CDR1 MNHEY, CDR2 SVGEGT. This CDR3 has 14 residues. Unmatched junction bases numbered 6, after V lost 6 bases and J lost 3 bases. Produced via immunoSEQ multiplex PCR; TCRdb's table is partial and in-frame only. The sample shows approximately 85,000 clones, around 86% of them seen only once. The gene calls are TRBV6-2 or TRBV6-3 and TRBJ2-7; 9 bases line up with TRBD2. The clonotype originates from an adult in good health. The source material was peripheral blood, sampled on day 0 of AZD1222 vaccination. DNA for the CDR3: TGTGCCAGCAGCCGCAGCGGGGGGAGCTACGAGCAGTACTTC. Encoded protein: CASSRSGGSYEQYF.